The 19 T cell receptor beta chains below all came from one sample that was sequenced in a study of molecular identifiers for immune sequencing clone quantification. A single record per CDR3 protein comes from TCRdb applying MiXCR to the PCR reads. The table includes under 600,000 distinct CDR3 sequences, 20% to 25% detected once. The specimen sequenced was naive CD8+ T cells from blood, with Jurkat cell RNA spiked in. As for subset: FACS-sorted CD8+CD4-CCR7+CD45RA+ naive T cells. These receptors were collected from a human donor in good health. Some libraries in this study had Jurkat cell RNA spiked in.

This clonotype was observed at least ten times. CDR3 residues: CASSYGWNTEAFF. CDR3 DNA: TGTGCCAGCAGTTACGGTTGGAACACTGAAGCTTTCTTT. The rearrangement joins TRBV6-2 or TRBV6-3 to TRBJ1-1; D gene uncertain. CDR1 MNHEY and CDR2 SVGEGT come from the germline V gene. The CDR3 spans 13 residues. The germline V and J ends were trimmed by 2 bases and 1 base, with 5 bases remaining between them.

With respect to this clonotype: This may come from a read error, since a much larger clone is one base off. The V call is TRBV12-3 or TRBV12-4, the J call TRBJ1-5; D not certain. The CDR3 has 13 residues. The V and J ends lost 7 bases and 5 bases respectively, with 12 bases between them. The CDR3 region is CASTSSAYQPQHF. CDR3 sequence (DNA): TGTGCCAGCACCTCGTCAGCTTATCAGCCCCAGCATTTT.

This clonotype was seen ten or more times. This chain joins TRBV4-1 and TRBJ2-3; D perhaps matches TRBD2 (5 bases). Germline values: CDR1 MGHRA, CDR2 YSYEKL. V was shortened by 4 bases and J by 4 bases, with 15 bases between the two germline ends. The CDR3 covers 15 residues. CDR3 bases: TGCGCCAGCAGCCTCCGAGCGGCCCCGGCAGATACGCAGTATTTT. It codes for CASSLRAAPADTQYF.

This clonotype occurred a few times. This chain joins TRBV7-3 and TRBJ2-1, with 14 bases aligning to TRBD2. The CDR3 loop spans 19 amino acids. Germline V gene data show CDR1 as SGHTA and CDR2 as FQGTGA. Losses at the gene ends were 5 bases for V and 7 bases for J; bases not matched to a gene: 16. CDR3: CASSDPTGTSGSRRNEQFF. CDR3 coding DNA: TGTGCCAGCAGCGATCCGACCGGGACTAGCGGGAGTAGGAGGAATGAGCAGTTCTTC.

This clonotype occurred a few times. Because the CDR3's place on the DNA is in doubt, the DNA is left out and the CDR3 is given as listed by TCRdb. The rearrangement links TRBV19 to TRBJ1-2; TRBD1, as called in the table, went unchecked against the DNA. Germline-derived CDR1 and CDR2 are LNHDA and SQIVND (reference sequence). The CDR3 contains 14 residues when both ends are counted. This chain's CDR3 is CASTSGGRYYGYTF.

On this clonotype: A junction boundary mismatches the germline segment, possibly from a read error. This sequence joins TRBV7-9 and TRBJ1-1, with 12 nucleotides matching TRBD1. CDR3 length equals 15 residues. Germline CDR1 reads SEHNR; CDR2 reads FQNEAQ (reference sequence). DNA of the CDR3: TGTGTCAGCAGCTGGGACAGGGGGCCGGACACTGAAGCTTTCTTT. It yields the protein CVSSWDRGPDTEAFF.

This sequence joins TRBV27 and TRBJ2-1, with a tentative D call TRBD2 (5 bases). The V and J ends lost 7 bases and 4 bases respectively, with 23 bases between them. Germline loops: CDR1 MNHEY, CDR2 SMNVEV (reference sequence). The CDR3 sequence is 17 residues long. The CDR3 sequence: CASTLLGPTRSYNEQFF. The DNA for the CDR3 is TGTGCCAGCACCCTCCTCGGCCCAACTAGATCTTACAATGAGCAGTTCTTC.

The V call is TRBV12-5, the J call TRBJ1-3; no reliable D call. V lost 5 bases and J 5 bases, leaving 22 bases between the germline ends. This CDR3 contains 17 residues. Germline lookup yields CDR1 LGHNT and CDR2 FRNRAP. Here the CDR3 reads CASGRPATRTHRNTIYF. In DNA, the CDR3 is TGTGCTAGTGGTCGGCCCGCAACCCGGACGCACCGAAACACCATATATTTT.

This clonotype was picked up many times. Here the CDR3 DNA reads TGCGCCAGCAGCCAAGATCTTGTCGGAACTAATTCACCCCTCCACTTT. This sequence encodes CASSQDLVGTNSPLHF. The J gene is TRBJ1-6, the V gene TRBV4-1; D call uncertain. The CDR3 is 16 residues long. Germline values: CDR1 MGHRA, CDR2 YSYEKL. Trimming pared 0 bases from V and 6 bases from J, leaving 12 bases between.

This clonotype was counted only a few times. The chain combines TRBV6-2 or TRBV6-3 with TRBJ2-3; possibly TRBD1 for D (5 bases). The CDR3 is made up of 15 amino acids. Between the trimmed V and J ends, which lost 3 bases and 2 bases, there was a span of 12 bases. Per germline, CDR1 MNHEY and CDR2 SVGEGT. The CDR3 region is CASSYQDTYTDTQYF. The CDR3 region has the DNA TGTGCCAGCAGTTATCAGGACACGTACACAGATACGCAGTATTTT.

Only a few counts were recorded for this clonotype. V is TRBV7-9 and J is TRBJ2-7; D is undetermined. Trimming removed 5 bases at V and 0 bases at J, with 11 bases between. CDR1 and CDR2 from the germline V gene are SEHNR and FQNEAQ (reference sequence). This CDR3 is built from 14 residues. CDR3 DNA: TGTGCCAGCAGCATCCCCGCAGACTCCTACGAGCAGTACTTC. Its protein is CASSIPADSYEQYF.

This clonotype was picked up many times. V and J are TRBV27 and TRBJ2-7; 12 positions match TRBD2. J gave up 1 base and V 2 bases, and 0 bases lay outside the gene matches. Germline values: CDR1 MNHEY, CDR2 SMNVEV (reference sequence). This CDR3 is 15 amino acids long. The CDR3 nucleotides read TGTGCCAGCAGTTTAACTAGCGGGGGGTCCTACGAGCAGTACTTC. The encoded protein is CASSLTSGGSYEQYF.

Comment on this clonotype: Being one base from a much bigger clone, this may be a read error. The chain carries TRBV6-5 and TRBJ1-4, with TRBD1 matching 12 bases. The germline CDR1 and CDR2 sequences are MNHEY and SVGAGI. The V segment lost 3 bases and the J segment 11 bases; nucleotides outside the gene matches: 7. This CDR3 is 15 amino acids long. The CDR3 nucleotides read TGTGCCAGCAGTTATGGGACAGGGGGCGAGGACAAACTGTTTTTT. This sequence encodes CASSYGTGGEDKLFF.

Many counts were recorded for this clonotype. The chain joins TRBV2 to TRBJ2-3; D may be TRBD2 (6 bases). The CDR3 runs 15 residues. CDR1 and CDR2 (germline): SNHLY, FYNNEI. The V end was cut by 3 bases, the J end by 1 base, with 11 bases between. This chain's CDR3 is CASSDPSDGTDTQYF. The CDR3 DNA is TGTGCCAGCAGTGATCCTAGCGACGGCACAGATACGCAGTATTTT.

Comments on this clonotype: This may arise from a read error, as a much more abundant clone is one base away. J is TRBJ1-3 and V is TRBV7-2; D ambiguous. The length of the CDR3 is 15 residues. Germline values: CDR1 SGHTA, CDR2 FQGNSA. CDR3 nucleotide sequence: TGTGCCAGCAGCTTAGGGACGAGCTCTGGAGACACCATATATTTT. This sequence encodes CASSLGTSSGDTIYF.

This clonotype was picked up many times. This chain links TRBV7-9 with TRBJ2-3; no reliable D call. Germline lookup yields CDR1 SEHNR and CDR2 FQNEAQ (reference sequence). The CDR3 is 15 amino acids. With 4 bases removed from V and 3 bases from J, the gap between germline ends came to 14 bases. CDR3 DNA sequence: TGTGCCAGCAGCTACGAACTAAAAGGGACAGATACGCAGTATTTT. Translating gives CASSYELKGTDTQYF.

This sequence joins TRBV7-9 and TRBJ2-5, with 12 bases matching TRBD2. The CDR3 length is 15 residues. Germline assignment: CDR1 SEHNR and CDR2 FQNEAQ (reference sequence). V dropped 5 bases and J dropped 5; count of bases not matched to a gene: 6. The chain's CDR3 is CASSPGLAGWETQYF. Here the CDR3 DNA reads TGTGCCAGCAGCCCGGGACTAGCGGGTTGGGAGACCCAGTACTTC.

This clonotype was counted only a few times. A junction end diverges from the germline sequence, so it may reflect a read error. CDR3 sequence reads: CASSRTSGTPPYGQYF. CDR3 in DNA: TGTGCCAGCAGCCGGACTAGCGGGACACCACCCTACGGGCAGTACTTC. This chain uses TRBV5-4 with TRBJ2-7; 12 positions match TRBD2. The CDR3 sequence is 16 residues long. CDR1 and CDR2 (germline): SGHNT, YYREEE (reference sequence).

This clonotype was seen repeatedly, ten times or more. V is TRBV20-1 and J is TRBJ2-1, with D unclear. Trimming removed 0 bases at V and 6 bases at J, with 3 bases between. This CDR3 spans 11 amino acids. Germline V lookup: CDR1 DFQATT, CDR2 SNEGSKA (reference sequence). DNA of the CDR3: TGCAGTGCTAGAGAGGGCAATGAGCAGTTCTTC. Encoded protein: CSAREGNEQFF.